What follows is one T cell receptor beta chain and its context. The data were obtained in a study of T cells in Graves' hyperthyroidism and ophthalmopathy. Amplified TCR beta CDR3 regions came from RNA transcripts. HTBI primers drove first-round RT-PCR of the TCR CDR3. MiXCR was run by TCRdb on the multiplex PCR reads, yielding one entry per CDR3 protein. The sample carries roughly 510,000 distinct CDR3 sequences, around 21% recorded once. V was shortened by 3 bases and J by 9 bases, with 12 bases between the two germline ends. The CDR3 loop spans 12 amino acids. CDR1 is DFQATT and CDR2 is SNEGSKA in the germline V gene (reference sequence).

The source material was blood. This sequence was found in a man between 18 and 35 years old with Graves' hyperthyroidism. J is TRBJ2-4 and V is TRBV20-1; D not resolved. The CDR3 DNA reads as TGCAGTGCTAGGTCAGTGAATTCCATTCAGTACTTC. Protein: CSARSVNSIQYF.